This TCR beta chain is from a study of cytomegalovirus exposure and HLA in healthy donors. Study information: The roughly 120 million unique TCR beta sequences, from around 200 million T cells, were found by an earlier analysis. Study-level points and caveats: Available immune exposure information covered CMV serostatus only.

CDR3 length: 14 residues. Germline lookup yields CDR1 SEHNR and CDR2 FQNEAQ (reference sequence). V was clipped by 5 bases and J by 4 bases, with 14 bases between them. Concerning this clone: The antigen remains undetermined.

PCR employed 60 Vbeta and 13 Jbeta primers. Authors' data handling: Later work found approximately 80 million unique TCR beta chains, with 9.5 million to 11 million shared. TCRdb's copy holds only in-frame clones and misses some; the assay was immunoSEQ multiplex PCR. V and J calls and clone size come straight from that table; D and trimming were deduced from the DNA. The sample yields 90,000 to 150,000 clones, 80% to 90% seen once. The gene calls are TRBV7-9 and TRBJ2-5; tentatively, D is TRBD2 (5 bases). This receptor was obtained from a man in his forties in good health and CMV-seronegative. The sequenced sample was PBMCs. CDR3 region: CASSPWGASETQYF. The CDR3 DNA reads TGTGCCAGCAGCCCCTGGGGAGCATCAGAGACCCAGTACTTC.